Presented here are 18 T cell receptor beta chains from one specimen sequenced in a study of T-cell reconstitution after alpha-beta-depleted transplantation in children. It was with unique molecular identifiers that the TCRbeta library was prepared. TCRdb redid the calling of the PCR reads with MiXCR, one entry per CDR3 protein. In the table there are just under 250,000 distinct CDR3 sequences, roughly 26% of which are singletons. This specimen was PBMCs, taken before TCRalphabeta/CD19-depleted stem cell transplant. These receptors originate from a girl aged 2 to 10 with Fanconi anemia, due to receive a stem cell transplant.

This clonotype was picked up a small number of times. The chain employs TRBV20-1 and TRBJ2-7; 11 bases fit TRBD2. V lost 6 bases and J lost 2; bases outside the gene matches: 9. This CDR3 is built from 15 residues. CDR1 DFQATT and CDR2 SNEGSKA come from the germline V gene (reference sequence). CDR3 sequence reads: CSAGLAGDPTYEQYF. CDR3 sequence (DNA): TGCAGTGCAGGACTAGCGGGCGACCCGACCTACGAGCAGTACTTC.

This clonotype was observed at least ten times. This rearrangement joins TRBV12-3 or TRBV12-4 to TRBJ1-1; possible D gene TRBD1, 5 bases. The V gene lost 10 bases and the J gene lost 2 bases, with 14 bases spanning the gap. The CDR3 sequence is 13 residues long. CDR3 DNA sequence: TGTGCCATAGGGGTCGCGGGAAACACTGAAGCTTTCTTT. This encodes CAIGVAGNTEAFF.

This clonotype was observed a handful of times. The rearrangement links TRBV12-3 or TRBV12-4 to TRBJ2-7, with 9 bases identical to TRBD1. V was pared by 3 bases and J by 0 bases, with 12 bases of the junction left unmatched. There are 18 residues in the CDR3. The CDR3 region has the DNA TGTGCCAGCAGTTTTGATGCGCCGGGACAGGGTTTCTCCTACGAGCAGTACTTC. This translates into CASSFDAPGQGFSYEQYF.

This clonotype has only a few counts. J is TRBJ2-4 and V is TRBV20-1, with 7 bases that match TRBD2. Germline V gives CDR1 DFQATT, CDR2 SNEGSKA (reference sequence). CDR3 length: 12 amino acids. The junction had 7 bases not matched to a gene; V was cut back by 7 bases and J by 7 bases. The CDR3 DNA reads TGCAGTGTTCGTCTGGGGGGGAACATTCAGTACTTC. Translated: CSVRLGGNIQYF.

The chain has TRBV20-1 and TRBJ1-1; D ambiguous. Germline V gives CDR1 DFQATT, CDR2 SNEGSKA (reference sequence). This CDR3 contains 14 residues. Between the trimmed V and J ends, which lost 3 bases and 1 base, there was a span of 12 bases. The CDR3 sequence: CSASGAPGNTEAFF. CDR3 nucleotide sequence: TGCAGTGCTAGTGGTGCGCCGGGGAACACTGAAGCTTTCTTT.

This chain connects TRBV29-1 to TRBJ2-5; TRBD1 matches 7 bases. The trim removed 5 bases at V and 4 bases at J, leaving 10 bases unmatched. The CDR3 runs 14 residues. Germline CDR1 and CDR2: SQVTM and ANQGSEA. DNA of the CDR3: TGCAGCGTTAGTGCTGCTGCAGGGGGAGAGACCCAGTACTTC. Translated: CSVSAAAGGETQYF.

This clonotype has a count of ten or more. The rearrangement uses TRBV29-1 and TRBJ1-2, with D possibly matching TRBD1 (6 bases). The germline V gene encodes CDR1 SQVTM and CDR2 ANQGSEA. CDR3 length: 13 amino acids. V was shortened by 3 bases and J by 6 bases, with 14 bases between the two germline ends. The CDR3: CSVERSRGHGYTF. The CDR3, as DNA: TGCAGCGTTGAGAGGTCCAGGGGCCATGGCTACACCTTC.

In its sample, this clonotype was seen many times. The chain recombines TRBV19 with TRBJ2-7; 7 bases map to TRBD1. Per the germline V gene, CDR1 is LNHDA and CDR2 is SQIVND (reference sequence). Unmatched junction bases numbered 2, after V lost 4 bases and J lost 2 bases. The CDR3 is 13 residues long. The CDR3 DNA reads as TGTGCCAGTAGTACGGGACAGACCTACGAGCAGTACTTC. This translates into CASSTGQTYEQYF.

Many counts were recorded for this clonotype. The CDR3 protein is CSVVGWRGSYEQYF. In DNA form, the CDR3 reads TGCAGCGTTGTAGGCTGGCGGGGGTCCTACGAGCAGTACTTC. J is TRBJ2-7 and V is TRBV29-1; 7 nucleotides agree with TRBD2. The CDR3 is 14 amino acids. CDR1 and CDR2 from the germline V gene are SQVTM and ANQGSEA. V was clipped by 4 bases and J by 1 base; unmatched bases: 7.

The rearrangement links TRBV29-1 to TRBJ1-2; 9 bases map to TRBD1. The CDR3 sequence is 12 residues long. Germline assignment: CDR1 SQVTM and CDR2 ANQGSEA. Trimming at V came to 6 bases and at J to 7 bases, leaving 6 bases not matched to a gene. CDR3 coding DNA: TGCAGCGTCACAGGGGGCGACGGTGGCTACACCTTC. Protein sequence: CSVTGGDGGYTF.

This clonotype was recorded many times. The V and J genes are TRBV29-1 and TRBJ2-7, with a possible D match to TRBD1 (5 bases). The length of the CDR3 is 11 residues. V lost 4 bases and J lost 4, with 8 bases in between. The V gene's germline CDR1 is SQVTM and CDR2 ANQGSEA. The CDR3, as DNA: TGCAGCGTTGCCAGGGCGTACGAGCAGTACTTC. Amino acid sequence: CSVARAYEQYF.

In this sample, this clonotype turned up a few times. In DNA form, the CDR3 reads TGCGCCAGCAGCTTGGGATCGGGAGGCGACGAGCAGTACTTC. It specifies CASSLGSGGDEQYF. The chain is built from TRBV5-1 and TRBJ2-7; 7 nucleotides match TRBD2. The CDR3 has 14 residues. CDR1 and CDR2 (germline): SGHRS, YFSETQ. Trimming removed 0 bases from V and 5 bases from J; junction bases left unmatched: 5.

This clonotype was found many times. The V and J genes are TRBV12-3 or TRBV12-4 and TRBJ2-4; D unclear. The CDR3 has 14 residues. V lost 4 bases to trimming and J lost 3 bases, with 10 bases between them. CDR3 sequence: CASSSSPYKNIQYF. The DNA for the CDR3 is TGTGCCAGCAGTTCCTCTCCCTACAAAAACATTCAGTACTTC.

The chain joins TRBV5-1 to TRBJ2-3; D possibly uses TRBD1 or TRBD2 (5 bases each). The CDR3 consists of 14 residues. The V gene's germline CDR1 is SGHRS and CDR2 YFSETQ. V was cut by 3 bases and J by 0 bases, with 8 bases left in between. The CDR3 nucleotides read TGCGCCAGCAGCTGGGACCGGAGCACAGATACGCAGTATTTT. Its translation is CASSWDRSTDTQYF.

This chain links TRBV5-6 with TRBJ2-2; the D is unclear. Germline V gene data show CDR1 as SGHDT and CDR2 as YYEEEE. CDR3 length equals 16 residues. Deletions cut 0 bases from V and 1 base from J, with 10 bases between. CDR3 sequence reads: CASSLGPGRNTGELFF. The CDR3 coding sequence is TGTGCCAGCAGCTTGGGACCGGGCCGGAACACCGGGGAGCTGTTTTTT.

The chain has TRBV20-1 and TRBJ1-1; possibly TRBD1 for D (5 bases). Trimming pared 1 base from V and 5 bases from J, leaving 11 bases between. Germline V lookup: CDR1 DFQATT, CDR2 SNEGSKA (reference sequence). This CDR3 is 13 amino acids long. Here the CDR3 DNA reads TGCAGTGCTAGAGTCTGGGCAGGGACTGAAGCTTTCTTT. Protein: CSARVWAGTEAFF.

Many counts were recorded for this clonotype. V is TRBV10-1 and J is TRBJ2-1; no clear D. The CDR3 runs 17 residues. CDR1 is WNHNN, CDR2 SYGVQD, per germline (reference sequence). Trimming cost V 3 bases and J 0 bases, with 15 bases left between them. In nucleotides, the CDR3 is TGCGCCAGCAGTGACACCGTCCAGCCGAGCTCCTACAATGAGCAGTTCTTC. It codes for CASSDTVQPSSYNEQFF.

The sample holds a few counts of this clonotype. The rearrangement links TRBV7-2 to TRBJ2-3; the match to TRBD2 covers 9 bases. V shed 2 bases, J shed 5 bases, and the junction held 8 bases outside the gene matches. The CDR3 consists of 16 residues. Germline-derived CDR1 and CDR2 are SGHTA and FQGNSA. Here the CDR3 reads CASSLLAGGLRDTQYF. CDR3 in DNA: TGTGCCAGCAGCTTACTGGCGGGGGGGCTCCGAGATACGCAGTATTTT.